This section outlines one TCR beta chain sequence together with its context. This entry belongs to a study of cytomegalovirus exposure and HLA in healthy donors. The PCR was carried out with 60 Vbeta primers and 13 Jbeta primers. Data came from immunoSEQ multiplex PCR; TCRdb stores just in-frame clones and leaves some out. The top ten clones hold roughly 3.2% of a sample with tens of thousands of clones, approximately 78% of them seen once. V lost 3 bases and J lost 3, with 17 bases in between. Germline V gene lookup returns CDR1 MNHNS and CDR2 SASEGT. This CDR3 region has 16 residues. This TCR came from a woman younger than 45 in good health and CMV-seronegative. Sequencing input: PBMCs. V usage is TRBV6-1 and J usage is TRBJ1-2, with D uncertain. CDR3 in DNA: TGTGCCAGCAGTGAGGGGAGCCTCTTCTCGCACTATGGCTACACCTTC. This gives the protein CASSEGSLFSHYGYTF.